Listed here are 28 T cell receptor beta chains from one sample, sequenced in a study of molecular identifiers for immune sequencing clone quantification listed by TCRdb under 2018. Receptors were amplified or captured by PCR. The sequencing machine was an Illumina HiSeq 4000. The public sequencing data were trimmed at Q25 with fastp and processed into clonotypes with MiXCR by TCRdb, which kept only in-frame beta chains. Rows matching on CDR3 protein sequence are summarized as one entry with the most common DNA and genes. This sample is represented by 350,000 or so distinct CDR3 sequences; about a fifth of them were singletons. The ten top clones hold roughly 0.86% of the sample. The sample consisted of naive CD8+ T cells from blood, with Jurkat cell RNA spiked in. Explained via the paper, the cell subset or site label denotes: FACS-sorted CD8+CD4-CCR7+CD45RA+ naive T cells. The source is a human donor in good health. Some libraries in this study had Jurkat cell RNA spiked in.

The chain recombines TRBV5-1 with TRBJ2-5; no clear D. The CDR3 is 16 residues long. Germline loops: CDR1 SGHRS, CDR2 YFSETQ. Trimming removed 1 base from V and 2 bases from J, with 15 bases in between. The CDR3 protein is CASSLSLLDAQETQYF. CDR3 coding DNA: TGCGCCAGCAGCTTGTCCCTATTGGACGCACAAGAGACCCAGTACTTC.

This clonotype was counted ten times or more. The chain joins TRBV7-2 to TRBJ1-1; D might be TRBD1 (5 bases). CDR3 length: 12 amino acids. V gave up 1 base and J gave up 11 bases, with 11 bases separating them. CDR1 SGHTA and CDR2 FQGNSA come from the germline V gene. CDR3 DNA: TGTGCCAGCAGCTTAGATGGGGGTATGGCTTTCTTT. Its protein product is CASSLDGGMAFF.

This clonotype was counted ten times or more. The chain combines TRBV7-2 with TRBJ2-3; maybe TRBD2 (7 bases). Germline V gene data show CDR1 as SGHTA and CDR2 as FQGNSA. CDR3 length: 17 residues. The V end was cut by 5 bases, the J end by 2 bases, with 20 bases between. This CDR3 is CASSILGGAGFTDTQYF. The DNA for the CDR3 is TGTGCCAGCAGCATCCTAGGGGGGGCGGGGTTCACAGATACGCAGTATTTT.

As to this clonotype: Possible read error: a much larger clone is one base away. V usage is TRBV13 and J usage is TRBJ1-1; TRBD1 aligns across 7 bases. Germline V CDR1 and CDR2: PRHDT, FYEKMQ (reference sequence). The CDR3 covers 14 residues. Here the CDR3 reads CASSGTGVNTEASF. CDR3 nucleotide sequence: TGTGCCAGCAGCGGAACAGGGGTGAACACTGAAGCTTCCTTT.

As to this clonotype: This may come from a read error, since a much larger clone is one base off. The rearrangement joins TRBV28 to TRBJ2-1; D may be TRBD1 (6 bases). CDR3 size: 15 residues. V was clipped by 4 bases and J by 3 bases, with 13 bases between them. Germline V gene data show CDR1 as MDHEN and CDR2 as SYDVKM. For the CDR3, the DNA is TGTGCCAGCAGTTCCCCGACAGGAGACTACAATGAGCAGTTCTTC. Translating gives CASSSPTGDYNEQFF.

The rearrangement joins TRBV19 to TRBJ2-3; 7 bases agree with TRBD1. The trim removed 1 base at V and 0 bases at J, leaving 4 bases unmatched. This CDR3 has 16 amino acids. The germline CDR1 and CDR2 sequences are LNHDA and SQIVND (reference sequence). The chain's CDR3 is CASSIGIGGSTDTQYF. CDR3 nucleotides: TGTGCCAGTAGTATAGGGATAGGGGGCAGCACAGATACGCAGTATTTT.

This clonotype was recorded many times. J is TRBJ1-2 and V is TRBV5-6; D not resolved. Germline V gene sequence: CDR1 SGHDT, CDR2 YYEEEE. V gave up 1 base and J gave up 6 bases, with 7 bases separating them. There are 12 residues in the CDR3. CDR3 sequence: CASSLQVDGYTF. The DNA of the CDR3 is TGTGCCAGCAGCTTGCAGGTTGATGGCTACACCTTC.

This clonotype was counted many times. The CDR3 DNA is TGTGCCAGCAGCCCCCGGTTCCCCTCGACGCAGTATTTT. Encoded protein: CASSPRFPSTQYF. V gene TRBV9 combines with J gene TRBJ2-3, with D unclear. The CDR3 totals 13 residues. V was shortened by 4 bases and J by 9 bases, with 15 bases between the two germline ends. Germline-derived CDR1 and CDR2 are SGDLS and YYNGEE.

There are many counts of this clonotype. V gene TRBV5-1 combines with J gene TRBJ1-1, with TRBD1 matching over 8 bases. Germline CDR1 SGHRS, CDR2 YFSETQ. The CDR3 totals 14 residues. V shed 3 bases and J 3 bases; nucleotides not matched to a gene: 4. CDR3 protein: CASSWTGKDTEAFF. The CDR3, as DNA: TGCGCCAGCAGCTGGACAGGGAAGGACACTGAAGCTTTCTTT.

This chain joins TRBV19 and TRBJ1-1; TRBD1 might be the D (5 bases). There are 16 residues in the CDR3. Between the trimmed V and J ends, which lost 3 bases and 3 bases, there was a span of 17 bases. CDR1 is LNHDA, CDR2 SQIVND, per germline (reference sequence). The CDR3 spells CASSMTVLGSYTEAFF. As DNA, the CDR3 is TGTGCCAGTAGTATGACAGTACTGGGCAGCTACACTGAAGCTTTCTTT.

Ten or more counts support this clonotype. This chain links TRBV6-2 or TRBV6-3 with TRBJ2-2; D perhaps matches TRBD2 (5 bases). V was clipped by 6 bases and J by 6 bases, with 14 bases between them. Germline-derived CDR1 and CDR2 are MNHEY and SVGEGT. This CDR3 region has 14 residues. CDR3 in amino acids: CASRRASRAGELFF. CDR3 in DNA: TGTGCCAGCAGACGGGCTAGCCGGGCCGGGGAGCTGTTTTTT.

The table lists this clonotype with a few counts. The CDR3 region is CASSRQENTGELFF. The CDR3 region has the DNA TGTGCCAGCAGTCGACAGGAGAACACCGGGGAGCTGTTTTTT. The chain couples TRBV27 to TRBJ2-2, with D tentatively TRBD1 (6 bases). V gave up 5 bases and J gave up 1 base, with 8 bases separating them. Per the germline V gene, CDR1 is MNHEY and CDR2 is SMNVEV (reference sequence). The CDR3 contains 14 residues.

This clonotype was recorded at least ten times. CDR3 DNA: TGTGCCAGCAGCTTGAGTTTTCCTACCTACGAGCAGTACTTC. This encodes CASSLSFPTYEQYF. The V and J genes are TRBV7-9 and TRBJ2-7; D call uncertain. The CDR3 covers 14 residues. V was trimmed by 3 bases and J by 2 bases, leaving 11 bases between them. Germline assignment: CDR1 SEHNR and CDR2 FQNEAQ (reference sequence). Using reference TRBV7-9 and TRBJ2-7 for the parts outside the CDR3, the full variable domain is DTGVSQNPRHKITKRGQNVTFRCDPISEHNRLYWYRQTLGQGPEFLTYFQNEAQLEKSRLLSDRFSAERPKGSFSTLEIQRTEQGDSAMYLCASSLSFPTYEQYFGPGTRLTVT.

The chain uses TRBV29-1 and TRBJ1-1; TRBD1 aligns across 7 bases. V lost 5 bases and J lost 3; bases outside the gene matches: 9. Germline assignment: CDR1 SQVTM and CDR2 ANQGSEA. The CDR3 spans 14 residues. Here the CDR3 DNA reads TGCAGCGTTTCAAACACAGGGGCTCACACTGAAGCTTTCTTT. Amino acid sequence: CSVSNTGAHTEAFF.

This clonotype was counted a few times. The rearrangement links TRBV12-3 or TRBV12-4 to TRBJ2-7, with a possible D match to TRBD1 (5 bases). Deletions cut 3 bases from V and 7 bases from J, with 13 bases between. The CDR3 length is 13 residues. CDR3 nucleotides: TGTGCCAGCAGTTTGTTCAGGGTTGGGGAGCAGTACTTC. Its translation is CASSLFRVGEQYF.

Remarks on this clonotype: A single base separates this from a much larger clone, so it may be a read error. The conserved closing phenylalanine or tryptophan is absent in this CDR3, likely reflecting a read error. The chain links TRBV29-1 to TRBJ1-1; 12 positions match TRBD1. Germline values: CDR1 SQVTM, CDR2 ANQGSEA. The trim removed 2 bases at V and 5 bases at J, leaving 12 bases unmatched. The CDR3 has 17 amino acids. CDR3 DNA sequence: TGCAGCGTTGAAACCCCATGGGGACAGGGGGCTTTTACTGAAGCTTTCTCT. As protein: CSVETPWGQGAFTEAFS.

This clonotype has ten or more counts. Written as DNA, the CDR3 is TGCGCCAGCAGCTTGCAGGCAAACTACGAGCAGTACTTC. It codes for CASSLQANYEQYF. V usage is TRBV5-1 and J usage is TRBJ2-7; D remains ambiguous. Germline V gene sequence: CDR1 SGHRS, CDR2 YFSETQ. This CDR3 is built from 13 residues. V was trimmed by 1 base and J by 3 bases, leaving 8 bases between them.

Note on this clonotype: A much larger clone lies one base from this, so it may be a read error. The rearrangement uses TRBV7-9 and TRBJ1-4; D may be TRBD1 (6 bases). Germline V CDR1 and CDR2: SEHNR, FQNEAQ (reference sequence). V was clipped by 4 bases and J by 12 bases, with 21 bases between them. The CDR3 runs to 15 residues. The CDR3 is CASSSQDRSEEELFF. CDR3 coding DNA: TGTGCCAGCAGCTCCCAAGACAGGTCCGAAGAAGAACTGTTTTTT.

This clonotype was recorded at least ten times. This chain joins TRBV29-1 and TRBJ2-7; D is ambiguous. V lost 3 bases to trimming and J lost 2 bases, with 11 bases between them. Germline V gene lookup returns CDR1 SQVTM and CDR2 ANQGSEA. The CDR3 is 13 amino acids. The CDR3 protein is CSVEIGTAYEQYF. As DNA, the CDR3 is TGCAGCGTTGAGATTGGCACTGCCTACGAGCAGTACTTC.

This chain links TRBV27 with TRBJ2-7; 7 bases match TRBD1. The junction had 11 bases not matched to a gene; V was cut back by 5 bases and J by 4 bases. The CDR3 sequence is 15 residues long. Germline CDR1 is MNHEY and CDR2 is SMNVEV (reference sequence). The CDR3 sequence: CASSPVGYRGYEQYF. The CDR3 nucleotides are TGTGCCAGCAGTCCAGTTGGATACAGGGGTTACGAGCAGTACTTC.

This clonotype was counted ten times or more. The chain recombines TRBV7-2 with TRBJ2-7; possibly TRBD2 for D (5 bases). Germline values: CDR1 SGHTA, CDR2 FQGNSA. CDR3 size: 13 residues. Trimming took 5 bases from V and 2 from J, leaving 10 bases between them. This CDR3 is CASSPQEAYEQYF. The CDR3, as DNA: TGTGCCAGCAGCCCCCAGGAGGCCTACGAGCAGTACTTC.

CDR3 residues: CATALGPNQPQHF. CDR3 coding DNA: TGTGCCACCGCCCTAGGACCCAATCAGCCCCAGCATTTT. The V gene is TRBV7-6, the J gene TRBJ1-5; D is unclear. The germline CDR1 and CDR2 sequences are SGHVS and FNYEAQ. V dropped 10 bases and J dropped 3 bases, with 13 bases sitting between them. This CDR3 contains 13 residues.

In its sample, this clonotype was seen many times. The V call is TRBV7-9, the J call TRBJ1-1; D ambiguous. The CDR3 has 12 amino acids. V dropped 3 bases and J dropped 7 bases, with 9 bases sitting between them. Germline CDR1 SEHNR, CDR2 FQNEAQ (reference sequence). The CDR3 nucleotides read TGTGCCAGCAGCTTCAGTTTGGATGAAGCTTTCTTT. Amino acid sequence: CASSFSLDEAFF.

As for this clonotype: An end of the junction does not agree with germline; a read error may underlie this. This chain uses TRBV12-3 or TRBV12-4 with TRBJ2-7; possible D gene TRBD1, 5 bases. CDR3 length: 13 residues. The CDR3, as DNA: TGTGCCAGCGGTTTAGGGGCAGGCTACGAGCAGTACTTC. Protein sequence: CASGLGAGYEQYF.

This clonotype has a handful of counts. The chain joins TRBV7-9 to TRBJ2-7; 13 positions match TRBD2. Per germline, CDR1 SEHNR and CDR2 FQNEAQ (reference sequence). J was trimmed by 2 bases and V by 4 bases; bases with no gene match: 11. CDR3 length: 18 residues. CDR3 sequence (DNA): TGTGCCAGCAGCTCGCACGGACTAGCGGGGGCCCGAACCTACGAGCAGTACTTC. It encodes CASSSHGLAGARTYEQYF.

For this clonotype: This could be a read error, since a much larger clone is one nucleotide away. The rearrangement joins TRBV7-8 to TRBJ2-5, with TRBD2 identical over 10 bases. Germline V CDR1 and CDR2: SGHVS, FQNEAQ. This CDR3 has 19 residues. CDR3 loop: CASGLALASGGIQKETQYF. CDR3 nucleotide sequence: TGTGCCAGCGGCTTAGCGCTGGCTAGCGGGGGAATCCAAAAAGAGACCCAGTACTTC.

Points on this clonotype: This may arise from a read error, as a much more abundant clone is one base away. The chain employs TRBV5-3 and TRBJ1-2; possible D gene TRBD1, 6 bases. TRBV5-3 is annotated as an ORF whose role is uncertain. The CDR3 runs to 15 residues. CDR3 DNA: TGTGCCAGCAGCTTGGTGGGGGCCGCTAACTATGGCTACACCTTC. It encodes CASSLVGAANYGYTF.

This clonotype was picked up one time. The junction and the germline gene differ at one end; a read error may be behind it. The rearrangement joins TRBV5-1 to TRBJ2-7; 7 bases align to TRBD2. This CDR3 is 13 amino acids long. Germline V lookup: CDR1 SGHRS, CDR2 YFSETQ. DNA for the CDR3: TGCGCCGGCAGCCCCACGGGGGGCTACGAGCAGTACTTC. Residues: CAGSPTGGYEQYF.